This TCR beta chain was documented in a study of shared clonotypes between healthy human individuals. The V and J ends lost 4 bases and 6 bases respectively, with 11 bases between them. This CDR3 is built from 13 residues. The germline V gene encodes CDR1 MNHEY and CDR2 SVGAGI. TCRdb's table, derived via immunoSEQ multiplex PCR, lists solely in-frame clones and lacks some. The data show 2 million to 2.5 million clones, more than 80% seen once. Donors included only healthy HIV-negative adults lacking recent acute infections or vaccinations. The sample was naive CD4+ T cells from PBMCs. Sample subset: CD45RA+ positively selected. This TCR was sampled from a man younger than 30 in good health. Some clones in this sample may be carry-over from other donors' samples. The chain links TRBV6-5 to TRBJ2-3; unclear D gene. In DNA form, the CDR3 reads TGTGCCAGCAGTTTTGATGGATTGGATACGCAGTATTTT. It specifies CASSFDGLDTQYF.